This note documents a single TCR beta chain sequence. The target of this receptor is not known. No per-base quality is available; no much larger clone lies one base away. Taken from cysteine to phenylalanine, the CDR3 has 14 residues. CDR3 DNA only is kept here, 42 bases in frame from base 1. CDR1 SGHAT and CDR2 FQNNGV are derived from the germline V gene. V is pared back by 2 bases and J by 4 bases, with 8 bases lying between the germline termini. TCR beta CDR3 regions were amplified from RNA transcripts. For the first round of RT-PCR on the TCR CDR3, the HTBI primer set was used together with the Qiagen OneStep RT-PCR kit. A second multiplex PCR round built the libraries, followed by size selection and purification. The libraries were sequenced on an Illumina HiSeq2000 using paired-end 100 bp reads. On the study's bioinformatics: SOAPnuke was used to process the raw data, removing reads that contained adapters or uncalled bases, had a mean Phred below 15, or lacked an exact match to the constant primer or identifier. COPE v1.2.5 was used to merge high-quality paired reads, and clonotypes were defined as unique nucleotide sequences. MiTCR v1.1 was used to align the clonotypes against IMGT TRBV, TRBD and TRBJ reference segments. The analysis was restricted to V-J combinations with a frequency above 0.0001, which together covered 99% to 99.2% of the repertoires. The TCS score was defined as F50 (clonal expansion) divided by E x V (chaos), with BLOSUM62-based TCRdist calculated between CDR3 peptides within each V-J. Welch's t-statistics and random forest reduced several hundred V-J features to 10 to 15, which were used in a naive Bayes classifier (R e1071). TCRdb reworked the public reads: Q25 trimming with fastp, MiXCR clone assembly, productive beta chains retained. When rows share a CDR3 protein, they turn into one entry using the most common DNA and genes. The V and J calls here are based on TCRdb, not the publication. For this sample the table gives some 500,000 distinct CDR3 sequences, of which roughly 25% were detected only once. The top ten clonotypes cover roughly 10% of the sample.

This specimen belongs to a study of T cells in Graves' hyperthyroidism and ophthalmopathy (dated by TCRdb to about 2019). Turning to the overall study: Peripheral blood was collected at initial diagnosis, before any treatment. Prospective prediction of ophthalmopathy was tested in an independent validation cohort consisting of under 20 hyperthyroidism patients and approximately 16 patients who later progressed to ophthalmopathy. The approximately 95 discovery patients were divided at random into training and test sets in a 7:3 ratio. After sampling, hyperthyroidism patients received methimazole starting at 30 mg daily, and ophthalmopathy patients received high-dose intravenous methylprednisolone. To identify distinguishing TCR V-J signatures, a discovery cohort of some 99 patients was used, comprising 43 with Graves' ophthalmopathy and 55 to 65 with stable Graves' hyperthyroidism. The paper describes TCR Vbeta CDR3 sequencing of more than 120 peripheral blood samples, made up of roughly 40 ophthalmopathy patients, around 73 hyperthyroidism patients and 17 progressor patients. Thyroid tissue and blood T-cell repertoires from roughly six Graves' hyperthyroidism patients were also compared in the study.

Points the paper makes about the study in general: In validation, the model predicted progression to ophthalmopathy a median of about 6.8 months before onset, with approximately 70% sensitivity and roughly 77% specificity. Most expanded thyroid clonotypes (frequency above 0.001) were also detected in blood, suggesting blood repertoires may reflect thyroid immune responses. A model built on a 13 V-J signature distinguished ophthalmopathy from stable hyperthyroidism, reaching 87.88% sensitivity and under 84% specificity in cross-validation and 80%/75% in testing. No statistical method was used to fix the sample size in advance, and group allocation was not hidden from the investigators.

Ophthalmopathy patients had moderately to severely active disease, with a Clinical Activity Score of 3 or more, a NOSPECS grade of 4 or more, and a disease duration of less than 3 months. Exclusion was applied to patients with uncontrolled infections, other autoimmune diseases, pregnancy or lactation. Diagnoses were based on clinical symptoms, serum thyroxine and TRAb, thyroid ultrasound and orbital computed tomography. Ficoll-Paque density gradient centrifugation was used to isolate PBMCs from about 9.4 ml of fresh peripheral blood. Trizol reagent was used to extract total RNA, and RNA quality was then checked on an Agilent 2100 Bioanalyzer.

Rearrangement joined TRBV11-2 to TRBJ2-2; confidence is insufficient to name the D gene. The material sequenced was blood. This sequence was found in a woman aged 25 to 45 with Graves' ophthalmopathy. The CDR3 protein sequence reads: CASSLFGGTGELFF. DNA sequence: TGTGCCAGCAGCTTATTTGGTGGCACCGGGGAGCTGTTTTTT.